The clone carrying this T cell receptor (beta chain) was counted a few times. V lost 7 bases to trimming and J lost 8 bases; unmatched junction nucleotides: 15. The CDR3 length is 15 residues. CDR1 and CDR2 (germline): MNHNS, SASEGT. This sample was included in a study of cytomegalovirus exposure and HLA in healthy donors. PCR primers comprised 60 Vbeta and 13 Jbeta primers. Libraries were prepared by immunoSEQ multiplex PCR; TCRdb keeps only in-frame clonotypes and omits some of them. The sample consists of about 150,000 clones, around 82% of them appearing once. The V and J genes are TRBV6-1 and TRBJ2-3; TRBD1 matches at 7 bases. This TCR derives from a woman aged 50 to 60 in good health and CMV-seropositive. Input material: PBMCs. Here the CDR3 DNA reads TGTGCCAGCAAAACGGGACAGCCCGTGGTCGGTACGCAGTATTTT. Translated, it gives CASKTGQPVVGTQYF.